Each of the 2 T cell receptor beta chains below was sequenced from the same sample in a study of Graves' ophthalmopathy and Graves' hyperthyroidism. Amplified material comprised TCR beta CDR3 regions derived from RNA transcripts. Following a first-round RT-PCR that used HTBI primers, a second-round multiplex PCR was carried out. Using its own MiXCR run on the multiplex PCR reads, TCRdb lists one record per CDR3 protein. The sample gives about 370,000 distinct CDR3 sequences, about a sixth of which show up once; 2.4% is in the top ten. The sample consisted of peripheral blood. Receptors were obtained from an adult woman with stable Graves' hyperthyroidism.

This clonotype was counted at least ten times. J is TRBJ2-7 and V is TRBV27; TRBD1 aligns across 7 bases. V was pared by 6 bases and J by 3 bases, with 8 bases of the junction left unmatched. The CDR3 is 14 residues long. In germline, CDR1 is MNHEY, CDR2 SMNVEV (reference sequence). CDR3 residues: CASSENTGVYEQYF. In DNA form, the CDR3 reads TGTGCCAGCAGCGAGAATACAGGGGTCTACGAGCAGTACTTC.

The chain carries TRBV6-2 or TRBV6-3 and TRBJ1-1; 8 positions agree with TRBD1. The CDR3 extends over 13 amino acids. Germline CDR1 MNHEY, CDR2 SVGEGT. Trimming at V came to 2 bases and at J to 8 bases, leaving 4 bases not matched to a gene. For the CDR3, the DNA is TGTGCCAGCAGTTACCGAACAGGGGGAGAAGCTTTCTTT. Translated: CASSYRTGGEAFF.